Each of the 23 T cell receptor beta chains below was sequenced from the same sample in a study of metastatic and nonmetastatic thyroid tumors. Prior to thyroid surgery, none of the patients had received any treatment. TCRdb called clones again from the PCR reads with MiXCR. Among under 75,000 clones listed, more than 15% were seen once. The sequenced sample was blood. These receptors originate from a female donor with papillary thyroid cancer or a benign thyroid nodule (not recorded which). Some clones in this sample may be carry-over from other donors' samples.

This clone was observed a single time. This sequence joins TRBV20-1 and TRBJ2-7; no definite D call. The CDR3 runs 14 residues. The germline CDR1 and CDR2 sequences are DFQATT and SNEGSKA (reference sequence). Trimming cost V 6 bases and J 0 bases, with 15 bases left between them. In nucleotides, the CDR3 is TGCAGTGCCTCCTGGACCCAAAGCTCCTACGAGCAGTACTTC. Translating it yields CSASWTQSSYEQYF.

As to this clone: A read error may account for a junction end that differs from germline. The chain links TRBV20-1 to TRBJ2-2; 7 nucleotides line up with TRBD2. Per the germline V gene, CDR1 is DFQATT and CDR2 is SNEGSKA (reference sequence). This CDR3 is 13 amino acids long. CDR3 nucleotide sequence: TGCAGTGCTAGACTCAGCGGGACCGGGGAGCAGTTTTTT. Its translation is CSARLSGTGEQFF.

The CDR3 region is CSARETSGQGEQFF. The CDR3 nucleotides are TGCAGTGCTAGGGAAACTAGCGGGCAAGGTGAGCAGTTCTTC. The V gene is TRBV20-1, the J gene TRBJ2-1; 9 nucleotides align to TRBD2. CDR1 DFQATT and CDR2 SNEGSKA come from the germline V gene (reference sequence). V was clipped by 3 bases and J by 9 bases; unmatched bases: 9. The CDR3 consists of 14 residues.

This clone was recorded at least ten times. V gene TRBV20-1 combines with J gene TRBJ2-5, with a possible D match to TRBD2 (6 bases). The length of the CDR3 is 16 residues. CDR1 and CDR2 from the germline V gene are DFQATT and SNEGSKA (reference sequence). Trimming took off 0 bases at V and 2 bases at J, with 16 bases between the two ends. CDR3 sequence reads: CSARDWVIAEQETQYF. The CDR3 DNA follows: TGCAGTGCTAGAGATTGGGTCATAGCGGAACAAGAGACCCAGTACTTC.

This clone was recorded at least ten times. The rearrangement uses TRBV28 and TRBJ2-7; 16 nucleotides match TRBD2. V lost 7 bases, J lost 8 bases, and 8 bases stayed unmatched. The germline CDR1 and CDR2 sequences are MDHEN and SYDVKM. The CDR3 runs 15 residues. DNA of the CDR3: TGTGCCAGCACTCTGGGACTAGCGGGAGGGTACAAGCAGTACTTC. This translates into CASTLGLAGGYKQYF.

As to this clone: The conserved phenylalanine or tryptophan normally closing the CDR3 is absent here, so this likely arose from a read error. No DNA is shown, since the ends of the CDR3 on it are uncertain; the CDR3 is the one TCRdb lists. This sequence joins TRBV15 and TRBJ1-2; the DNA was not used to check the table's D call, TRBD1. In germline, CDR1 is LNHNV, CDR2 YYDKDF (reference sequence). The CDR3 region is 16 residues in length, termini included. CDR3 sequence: CATSRDSQAVPDGYTL.

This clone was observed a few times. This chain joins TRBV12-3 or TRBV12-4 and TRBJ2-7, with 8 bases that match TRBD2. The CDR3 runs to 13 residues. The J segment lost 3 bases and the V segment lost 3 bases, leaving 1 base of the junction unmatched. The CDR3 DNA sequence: TGTGCCAGCAGTTTTGGGACTAGCTACGAGCAGTACTTC. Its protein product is CASSFGTSYEQYF.

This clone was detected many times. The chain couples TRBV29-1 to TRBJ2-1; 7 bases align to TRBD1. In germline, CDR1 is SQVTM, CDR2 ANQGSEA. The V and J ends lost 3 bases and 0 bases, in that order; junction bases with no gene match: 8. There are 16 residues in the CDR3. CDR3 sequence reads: CSVDGTVPFSYNEQFF. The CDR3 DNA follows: TGCAGCGTTGATGGGACAGTACCCTTCTCCTACAATGAGCAGTTCTTC.

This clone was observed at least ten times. In DNA, the CDR3 is TGCAGTGCTAGAGATGCACAGGCTACGAGGAATGAGCAGTTCTTC. Protein sequence: CSARDAQATRNEQFF. This chain links TRBV20-1 with TRBJ2-1, with D possibly being TRBD1 (5 bases). Per germline, CDR1 DFQATT and CDR2 SNEGSKA (reference sequence). The V and J ends lost 0 bases and 7 bases respectively, with 16 bases between them. CDR3 length equals 15 residues.

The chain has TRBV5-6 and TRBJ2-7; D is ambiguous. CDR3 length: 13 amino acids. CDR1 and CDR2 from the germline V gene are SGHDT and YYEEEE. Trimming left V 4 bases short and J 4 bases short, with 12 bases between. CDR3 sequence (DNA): TGTGCCAGCAGCCAGGACGAACCTTACGAGCAGTACTTC. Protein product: CASSQDEPYEQYF.

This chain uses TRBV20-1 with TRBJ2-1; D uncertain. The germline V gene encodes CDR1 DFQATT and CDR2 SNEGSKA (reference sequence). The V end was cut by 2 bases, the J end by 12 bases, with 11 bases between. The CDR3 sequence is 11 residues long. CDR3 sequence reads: CSARSDFGQFF. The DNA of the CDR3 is TGCAGTGCTAGATCCGACTTCGGGCAGTTCTTC.

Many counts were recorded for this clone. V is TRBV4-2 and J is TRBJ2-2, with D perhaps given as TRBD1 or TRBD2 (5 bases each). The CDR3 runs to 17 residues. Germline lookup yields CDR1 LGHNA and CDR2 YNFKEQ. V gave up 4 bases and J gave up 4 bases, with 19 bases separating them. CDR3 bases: TGTGCCAGCAGCCTCCATCCGGGGCCAACGGGCACCGGGGAGCTGTTTTTT. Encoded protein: CASSLHPGPTGTGELFF.

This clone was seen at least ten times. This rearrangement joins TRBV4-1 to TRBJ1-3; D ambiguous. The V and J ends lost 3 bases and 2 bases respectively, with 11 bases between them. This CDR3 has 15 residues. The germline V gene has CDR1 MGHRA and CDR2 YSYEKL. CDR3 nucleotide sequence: TGCGCCAGCAGCCATTTAACAGTAACTGGAAACACCATATATTTT. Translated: CASSHLTVTGNTIYF.

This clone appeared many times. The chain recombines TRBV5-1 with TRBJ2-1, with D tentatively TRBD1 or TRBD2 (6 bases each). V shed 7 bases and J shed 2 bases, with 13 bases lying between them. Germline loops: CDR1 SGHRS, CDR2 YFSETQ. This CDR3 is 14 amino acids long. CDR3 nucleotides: TGCGCCAGCTCGAAGGGGGGAACCTACAATGAGCAGTTCTTC. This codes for CASSKGGTYNEQFF. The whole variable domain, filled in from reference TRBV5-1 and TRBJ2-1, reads KAGVTQTPRYLIKTRGQQVTLSCSPISGHRSVSWYQQTPGQGLQFLFEYFSETQRNKGNFPGRFSGRQFSNSRSEMNVSTLELGDSALYLCASSKGGTYNEQFFGPGTRLTVL.

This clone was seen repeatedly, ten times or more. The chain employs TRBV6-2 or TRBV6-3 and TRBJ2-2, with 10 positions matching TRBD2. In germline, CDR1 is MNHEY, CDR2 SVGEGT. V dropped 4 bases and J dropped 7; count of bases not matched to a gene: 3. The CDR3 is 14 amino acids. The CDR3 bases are TGTGCCAGCAGTTCAGGACTAGCGGTCGGGGAGCTGTTTTTT. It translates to CASSSGLAVGELFF.

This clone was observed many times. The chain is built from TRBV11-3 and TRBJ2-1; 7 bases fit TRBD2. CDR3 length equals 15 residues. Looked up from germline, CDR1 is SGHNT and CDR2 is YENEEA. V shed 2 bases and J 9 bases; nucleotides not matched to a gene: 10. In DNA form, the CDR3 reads TGTGCCAGCAGCTTATATATGGCGGGAGTAGCTGAGCAGTTCTTC. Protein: CASSLYMAGVAEQFF. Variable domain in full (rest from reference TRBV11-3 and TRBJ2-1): EAGVVQSPRYKIIEKKQPVAFWCNPISGHNTLYWYLQNLGQGPELLIRYENEEAVDDSQLPKDRFSAERLKGVDSTLKIQPAELGDSAVYLCASSLYMAGVAEQFFGPGTRLTVL.

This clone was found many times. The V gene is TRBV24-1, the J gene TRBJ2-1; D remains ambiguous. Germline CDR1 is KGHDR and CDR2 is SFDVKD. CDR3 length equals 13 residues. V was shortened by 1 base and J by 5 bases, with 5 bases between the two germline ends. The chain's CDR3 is CATSDFNDNEQFF. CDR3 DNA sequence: TGTGCCACCAGTGATTTCAACGACAATGAGCAGTTCTTC.

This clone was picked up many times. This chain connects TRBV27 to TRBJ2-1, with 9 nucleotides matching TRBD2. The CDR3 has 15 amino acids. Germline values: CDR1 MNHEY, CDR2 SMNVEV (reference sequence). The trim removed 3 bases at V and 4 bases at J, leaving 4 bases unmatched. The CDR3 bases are TGTGCCAGCAGTTTTCGGGCGGGAGGGTACAATGAGCAGTTCTTC. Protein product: CASSFRAGGYNEQFF.

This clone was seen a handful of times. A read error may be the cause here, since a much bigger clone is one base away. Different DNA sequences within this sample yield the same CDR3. CDR3 region: CASSIVAGLREQFF. The CDR3 DNA reads as TGTGCCAGTAGTATTGTGGCAGGCCTTCGTGAGCAGTTCTTC. The chain uses TRBV19 and TRBJ2-1; D not resolved. Germline CDR1 is LNHDA and CDR2 is SQIVND (reference sequence). The germline V and J ends were trimmed by 3 bases and 9 bases, with 15 bases remaining between them. The CDR3 runs to 14 residues.

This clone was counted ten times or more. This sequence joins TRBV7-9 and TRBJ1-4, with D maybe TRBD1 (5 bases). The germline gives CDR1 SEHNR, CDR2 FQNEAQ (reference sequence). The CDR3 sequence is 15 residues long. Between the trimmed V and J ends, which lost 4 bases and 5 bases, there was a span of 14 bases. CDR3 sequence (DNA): TGTGCCAGCAGCTCCGGGACTTACGAAAATGAAAAACTGTTTTTT. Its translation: CASSSGTYENEKLFF.

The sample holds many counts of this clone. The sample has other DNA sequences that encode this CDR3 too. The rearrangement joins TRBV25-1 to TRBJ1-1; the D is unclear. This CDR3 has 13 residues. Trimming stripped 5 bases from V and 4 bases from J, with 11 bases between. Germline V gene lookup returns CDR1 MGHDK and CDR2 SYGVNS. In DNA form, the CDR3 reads TGTGCCAGCAGTCTACCAGGTTTCACTGAAGCTTTCTTT. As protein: CASSLPGFTEAFF.

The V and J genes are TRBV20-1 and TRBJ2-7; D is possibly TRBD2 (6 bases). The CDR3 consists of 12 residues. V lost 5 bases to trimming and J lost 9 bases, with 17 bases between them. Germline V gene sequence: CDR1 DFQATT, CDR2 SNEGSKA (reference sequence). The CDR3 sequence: CSAPDYPTGQYF. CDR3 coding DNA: TGCAGTGCTCCGGACTATCCGACTGGGCAGTACTTC.

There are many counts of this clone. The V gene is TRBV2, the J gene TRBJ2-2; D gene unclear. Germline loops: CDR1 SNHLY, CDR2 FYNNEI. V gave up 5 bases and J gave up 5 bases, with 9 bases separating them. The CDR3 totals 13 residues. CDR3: CASSTGWTGELFF. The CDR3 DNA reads TGTGCCAGCAGTACCGGGTGGACCGGGGAGCTGTTTTTT. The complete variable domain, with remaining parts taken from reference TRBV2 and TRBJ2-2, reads EPEVTQTPSHQVTQMGQEVILRCVPISNHLYFYWYRQILGQKVEFLVSFYNNEISEKSEIFDDQFSVERPDGSNFTLKIRSTKLEDSAMYFCASSTGWTGELFFGEGSRLTVL.